The next 14 T cell receptor beta chains were all read from a single sample in a study of CXCR3-negative and CXCR3-positive naive CD8 T cells. Study-level points and caveats: Compared with CXCR3-negative naive cells, CXCR3-positive naive cells showed more hydrophobic TRB CDR3s.

Antigens for these TCRs are unknown. UMI-tagged TRB cDNA libraries were built via 5' RACE. After re-calling the 5' RACE reads, TCRdb lists one entry per CDR3 protein, DNA absent. The sample yields roughly 120,000 distinct CDR3 sequences, of which the top ten take up under 0.75%. The sequencing sample was made of naive CXCR3+ CD8+ T cells from blood. The subset: CD45RO-CCR7+CD27+CD95- naive CD8+ T cells expressing CXCR3 (TNR3+). These receptors came from a human donor in good health. Some clones in this sample may be carry-over from other donors' samples.

CDR3 sequence reads: CASRERGLSTDTQYF. V and J are TRBV28 and TRBJ2-3; TCRdb's D call of TRBD1 is untestable without DNA. The germline CDR1 and CDR2 sequences are MDHEN and SYDVKM. This CDR3 spans 15 amino acids.

This sequence joins TRBV19 and TRBJ2-7; with no DNA, the TCRdb D assignment of TRBD1 cannot be verified. The CDR3 is made up of 16 amino acids. Germline V lookup: CDR1 LNHDA, CDR2 SQIVND (reference sequence). The CDR3: CASSRFTGASSYEQYF.

The chain employs TRBV6-2 or TRBV6-3 and TRBJ2-5; TCRdb's D call, TRBD2, is unchecked because there is no DNA. The CDR3 length is 15 residues. Germline assignment: CDR1 MNHEY and CDR2 SVGEGT. CDR3 residues: CASSYSRLDQETQYF.

The chain carries TRBV14 and TRBJ2-1; TCRdb calls TRBD1, which cannot be checked without DNA. Per the germline V gene, CDR1 is SGHDN and CDR2 is FVKESK. The CDR3 loop spans 17 amino acids. The CDR3 loop reads CASSQGSETDNRNEQFF.

This CDR3 reads CASSFIAGGTDTQYF. The V call is TRBV5-4, the J call TRBJ2-3; TCRdb lists TRBD2, though no DNA is available to test this call. Germline lookup yields CDR1 SGHNT and CDR2 YYREEE (reference sequence). The CDR3 spans 15 residues.

This chain uses TRBV9 with TRBJ2-1. CDR3 length: 14 residues. In germline, CDR1 is SGDLS, CDR2 YYNGEE. This CDR3 reads CASERTSSYNEQFF.

The rearrangement uses TRBV2 and TRBJ2-3. CDR1 and CDR2 (germline): SNHLY, FYNNEI. The CDR3 runs 15 residues. The CDR3 loop reads CASSEALLSTDTQYF.

The chain has TRBV29-1 and TRBJ2-1; TCRdb lists TRBD2, though no DNA is available to test this call. Germline V CDR1 and CDR2: SQVTM, ANQGSEA. This CDR3 is 14 amino acids long. CDR3 sequence reads: CSTLAGGPYNEQFF.

J is TRBJ2-2 and V is TRBV12-3 or TRBV12-4. CDR3 length: 11 amino acids. The CDR3 is CASFEDGELFF.

This sequence joins TRBV5-1 and TRBJ2-5; with no DNA, the TCRdb D assignment of TRBD1 cannot be verified. The CDR3 length is 13 residues. Germline CDR1 is SGHRS and CDR2 is YFSETQ. The CDR3: CASSWEPGRTQYF. Looking up the rest from reference TRBV5-1 and TRBJ2-5 gives the full variable domain: KAGVTQTPRYLIKTRGQQVTLSCSPISGHRSVSWYQQTPGQGLQFLFEYFSETQRNKGNFPGRFSGRQFSNSRSEMNVSTLELGDSALYLCASSWEPGRTQYFGPGTRLLVL.

The chain joins TRBV7-3 to TRBJ2-3. This CDR3 has 15 amino acids. Germline-derived CDR1 and CDR2 are SGHTA and FQGTGA. The CDR3 loop reads CASSLSGTSGDTQYF.

The chain is built from TRBV6-5 and TRBJ2-5. The germline CDR1 and CDR2 sequences are MNHEY and SVGAGI. The CDR3 runs 14 residues. The CDR3 here is CASSYSIAEETQYF.

V gene TRBV29-1 combines with J gene TRBJ2-7; no DNA is available, so the TRBD1 call from TCRdb remains unchecked. CDR3 size: 14 residues. From germline, CDR1 is SQVTM and CDR2 ANQGSEA. Here the CDR3 reads CSVEGQGTVYEQYF.

This chain links TRBV7-2 with TRBJ2-3; there is no DNA to check the TCRdb D call of TRBD2. CDR1 is SGHTA and CDR2 is FQGNSA in the germline V gene. This CDR3 spans 15 amino acids. The CDR3 here is CASSLVAGAADTQYF.